Listed below are T cell receptor beta chains from one sample, sequenced in a study of blood T cell repertoires in COVID-19. The table came from immunoSEQ multiplex PCR; TCRdb's copy has only in-frame clones and leaves some out. Of fewer than 700,000 clones in the sample, roughly nine tenths were seen once. The sequenced material came from peripheral blood. The receptors come from a woman aged 50 to 65 with COVID-19, enrolled during active disease. The CDR3 runs from the conserved cysteine through the conserved F or W. The D gene is left open where the match is weak. Clone size is stated in some rows and not others, as once, few, many or a class when expanded.

V gene: TRBV12-3/TRBV12-4; D gene: NA; J gene: TRBJ1-1; clone size: NA; CDR3 DNA: TGTGCCAGCAGTTTGGGGGGTTCAGAAGCTTTCTTT; CDR3 protein: CASSLGGSEAFF
V gene: TRBV2; D gene: NA; J gene: TRBJ1-2; clone size: NA; CDR3 DNA: TGTGCCAGCGGGGGGATAGTAGTCGGCTACACCTTC; CDR3 protein: CASGGIVVGYTF
V gene: TRBV19; D gene: NA; J gene: TRBJ2-2; clone size: NA; CDR3 DNA: TGTGCCAGTACCCCGAGACGGGTTTTAAACACCGGGGAGCTGTTTTTT; CDR3 protein: CASTPRRVLNTGELFF
V gene: TRBV30; D gene: NA; J gene: TRBJ1-2; clone size: NA; CDR3 DNA: TGTGCCTGGGCTTCCGGGACAAGCTATGGCTACACCTTC; CDR3 protein: CAWASGTSYGYTF
V gene: TRBV28; D gene: NA; J gene: TRBJ1-2; clone size: few; CDR3 DNA: TGTGCCAGCAGTTTACCGGGTTTTGGCTACACCTTC; CDR3 protein: CASSLPGFGYTF
V gene: TRBV20-1; D gene: NA; J gene: TRBJ2-1; clone size: few; CDR3 DNA: TGCAGTGCCAGTGGTGCTTGGGTTTACAGGAATGAGCAGTTCTTC; CDR3 protein: CSASGAWVYRNEQFF
V gene: TRBV3-1/TRBV3-2; D gene: NA; J gene: TRBJ1-1; clone size: NA; CDR3 DNA: TGTGCCAGCAGCGCCTCCACAGGGCTCGCTGAAGCTTTCTTT; CDR3 protein: CASSASTGLAEAFF
V gene: TRBV4-1; D gene: TRBD2; J gene: TRBJ2-7; clone size: once; CDR3 DNA: TGCGCCAGCAGCCCCGGGGGGAGTTACGAGCAGTACTTC; CDR3 protein: CASSPGGSYEQYF
V gene: TRBV28; D gene: NA; J gene: TRBJ1-1; clone size: NA; CDR3 DNA: TGTGCCAGCAGTTTGGGACAACGCATAACTGAAGCTTTCTTT; CDR3 protein: CASSLGQRITEAFF
V gene: TRBV2; D gene: TRBD1; J gene: TRBJ1-6; clone size: NA; CDR3 DNA: TGTGCCAGCGCCCGCGCGGGACAGCTCTCCTATAATTCACCCCTCCACTTT; CDR3 protein: CASARAGQLSYNSPLHF
V gene: TRBV19; D gene: NA; J gene: TRBJ2-1; clone size: NA; CDR3 DNA: TGTGCCAGTAGTATAGATAGACAGAGTCATGAGCAGTTCTTC; CDR3 protein: CASSIDRQSHEQFF
V gene: TRBV12-3/TRBV12-4; D gene: NA; J gene: TRBJ1-1; clone size: NA; CDR3 DNA: TGTGCCAGCAAAGATAGAGGCTTCGGAGCTTTCTTT; CDR3 protein: CASKDRGFGAFF
V gene: TRBV11-2; D gene: NA; J gene: TRBJ1-1; clone size: NA; CDR3 DNA: TGTGCCAGCAGCCGGACCACCAGGGCAACTGAAGCTTTCTTT; CDR3 protein: CASSRTTRATEAFF
V gene: TRBV19; D gene: NA; J gene: TRBJ1-2; clone size: once; CDR3 DNA: TGTGCCAGTAAACTGTCCGCTAACTATGGCTACACCTTC; CDR3 protein: CASKLSANYGYTF
V gene: TRBV4-1; D gene: NA; J gene: TRBJ1-3; clone size: once; CDR3 DNA: TGCGCCAGCAGCCAGGGAATAGGGGGTTCTGGAAACACCATATATTTT; CDR3 protein: CASSQGIGGSGNTIYF
V gene: TRBV7-9; D gene: NA; J gene: TRBJ1-4; clone size: NA; CDR3 DNA: TGTGCCAGCAGCCCTGGACAGATCGGAAGAGAAAAACTGTTTTTT; CDR3 protein: CASSPGQIGREKLFF
V gene: TRBV5-4; D gene: NA; J gene: TRBJ1-2; clone size: NA; CDR3 DNA: TGTGCCAGCAGCAAGGGGGACCGGGCGGACTATGGCTACACCTTC; CDR3 protein: CASSKGDRADYGYTF
V gene: TRBV6-5; D gene: TRBD1; J gene: TRBJ1-2; clone size: NA; CDR3 DNA: TGTGCCAGCAGTTTGACAGGGGAATATGGCTACACCTTC; CDR3 protein: CASSLTGEYGYTF
V gene: TRBV27; D gene: TRBD1; J gene: TRBJ1-4; clone size: once; CDR3 DNA: TGTGCCAGCAGTTTGGCATCCGGGACAGGGGACGAAAAACTGTTTTTT; CDR3 protein: CASSLASGTGDEKLFF
V gene: TRBV7-9; D gene: NA; J gene: TRBJ1-1; clone size: NA; CDR3 DNA: TGTGCCAGCAGCTTGCGATCCGGGGGTATCACCCTGAACACTGAAGCTTTCTTT; CDR3 protein: CASSLRSGGITLNTEAFF
V gene: TRBV19; D gene: TRBD2; J gene: TRBJ2-7; clone size: NA; CDR3 DNA: TGTGCCAGCCGGACTAGCGGGTCGTCCTACGAGCAGTACTTC; CDR3 protein: CASRTSGSSYEQYF
V gene: TRBV6-5; D gene: NA; J gene: TRBJ1-2; clone size: NA; CDR3 DNA: TGTGCCAGCAGTTACTCGTGGTCGGGGGGTAACTATGGCTACACCTTC; CDR3 protein: CASSYSWSGGNYGYTF
V gene: TRBV6-6; D gene: NA; J gene: TRBJ1-6; clone size: NA; CDR3 DNA: TGTGCCACCACCTTAGGGGCAGGGAATTCACCCCTCCACTTT; CDR3 protein: CATTLGAGNSPLHF
V gene: TRBV6-6; D gene: NA; J gene: TRBJ2-1; clone size: NA; CDR3 DNA: TGTGCCAGCCAAATCAACTATGAGCAGTTCTTC; CDR3 protein: CASQINYEQFF
V gene: TRBV10-3; D gene: NA; J gene: TRBJ1-2; clone size: NA; CDR3 DNA: TGTGCCATCAGTATAACACCAGGGGATCATGGCTACACCTTC; CDR3 protein: CAISITPGDHGYTF
V gene: TRBV2; D gene: NA; J gene: TRBJ1-3; clone size: NA; CDR3 DNA: TGTGCCAGCAGCCAGGAAGAGACTGGAAACACCATATATTTT; CDR3 protein: CASSQEETGNTIYF
V gene: TRBV13; D gene: TRBD2; J gene: TRBJ2-3; clone size: NA; CDR3 DNA: TGTGCCAGCACTCAGCGGGGGGGCACTGGGGATACGCAGTATTTT; CDR3 protein: CASTQRGGTGDTQYF
V gene: TRBV19; D gene: NA; J gene: TRBJ2-7; clone size: NA; CDR3 DNA: TGTGCCAGTAGTATAGAGTTCGGCGGAAGACCCTACGAGCAGTACTTC; CDR3 protein: CASSIEFGGRPYEQYF
V gene: TRBV7-9; D gene: NA; J gene: TRBJ1-1; clone size: NA; CDR3 DNA: TGTGCCAGCAGCTTCAAAGGGGTGTACACTGAAGCTTTCTTT; CDR3 protein: CASSFKGVYTEAFF
V gene: TRBV28; D gene: TRBD1; J gene: TRBJ1-2; clone size: NA; CDR3 DNA: TGTGCCAGTCGCGCGTCAGGGGGAGGAGGCTATGGCTACACCTTC; CDR3 protein: CASRASGGGGYGYTF
V gene: TRBV10-3; D gene: NA; J gene: TRBJ1-1; clone size: NA; CDR3 DNA: TGTGCCATCAGTGAGGGTCTGGGCACCTCGAGCACTGAAGCTTTCTTT; CDR3 protein: CAISEGLGTSSTEAFF
V gene: TRBV6-6; D gene: NA; J gene: TRBJ1-4; clone size: once; CDR3 DNA: TGTGCCAGCGGGACCGGCGGGGATGAAAAACTGTTTTTT; CDR3 protein: CASGTGGDEKLFF
V gene: TRBV20-1; D gene: NA; J gene: TRBJ1-5; clone size: many; CDR3 DNA: TGCAGTGCTAGTTCGGGGTCGGGGGTTGGTAGCAATCAGCCCCAGCATTTT; CDR3 protein: CSASSGSGVGSNQPQHF
V gene: TRBV5-1; D gene: NA; J gene: TRBJ1-3; clone size: NA; CDR3 DNA: TGCGCCAGCAGCTTGGTGGGGGCTGGTGGAAACACCATATATTTT; CDR3 protein: CASSLVGAGGNTIYF
V gene: TRBV4-1; D gene: NA; J gene: TRBJ1-5; clone size: NA; CDR3 DNA: TGCGCCAGCAGCCAAGACCCGCTAGGGGGGGTGGCCCAGCATTTT; CDR3 protein: CASSQDPLGGVAQHF
V gene: TRBV29-1; D gene: NA; J gene: TRBJ1-1; clone size: NA; CDR3 DNA: TGCAGCGTTGAGGGTCGGGGCGGGGGTTGGAACACTGAAGCTTTCTTT; CDR3 protein: CSVEGRGGGWNTEAFF
V gene: TRBV12-2; D gene: NA; J gene: TRBJ1-5; clone size: NA; CDR3 DNA: TGTGCAAGTCGCTTTAGGACAGGGGGGCATAGCAATCAGCCCCAGCATTTT; CDR3 protein: CASRFRTGGHSNQPQHF
V gene: TRBV28; D gene: NA; J gene: TRBJ2-2; clone size: NA; CDR3 DNA: TGTGCCAGCAGCATTGGGGGCGAGATGACCGGGGAGCTGTTTTTT; CDR3 protein: CASSIGGEMTGELFF
V gene: TRBV7-9; D gene: TRBD1; J gene: TRBJ1-2; clone size: NA; CDR3 DNA: TGTGCCATCTATACACAGGGGACGAACTATGGCTACACCTTC; CDR3 protein: CAIYTQGTNYGYTF
V gene: TRBV7-2; D gene: TRBD2; J gene: TRBJ2-3; clone size: NA; CDR3 DNA: TGTGCCAGCAGCTCTACTAGCGGGGGTTCCCATACGCAGTATTTT; CDR3 protein: CASSSTSGGSHTQYF
V gene: TRBV24-1; D gene: TRBD1; J gene: TRBJ1-5; clone size: NA; CDR3 DNA: TGTGCCACTACCGGGACAGGGAGCAATCAGCCCCAGCATTTT; CDR3 protein: CATTGTGSNQPQHF
V gene: TRBV19; D gene: NA; J gene: TRBJ1-5; clone size: NA; CDR3 DNA: TGTGCCAGTAGTCCCTGGACAGATAGCAATCAGCCCCAGCATTTT; CDR3 protein: CASSPWTDSNQPQHF
V gene: TRBV27; D gene: NA; J gene: TRBJ1-2; clone size: NA; CDR3 DNA: TGTGCCGTGGGTGGGGGCAACTATGGCTACACCTTC; CDR3 protein: CAVGGGNYGYTF
V gene: TRBV11-2; D gene: NA; J gene: TRBJ2-7; clone size: NA; CDR3 DNA: TGTGCCAGCAGCTACATGACAGCTTCCTACGAGCAGTACTTC; CDR3 protein: CASSYMTASYEQYF
V gene: TRBV10-3; D gene: NA; J gene: TRBJ2-7; clone size: NA; CDR3 DNA: TGTGCCATCAGTGAGGAGGGGGGGCTGGTCGAGCAGTACTTC; CDR3 protein: CAISEEGGLVEQYF
V gene: TRBV4-1; D gene: NA; J gene: TRBJ1-2; clone size: NA; CDR3 DNA: TGCGCCAGCACTCTTACCGGGGGGCGTCCCGGCTACACCTTC; CDR3 protein: CASTLTGGRPGYTF
V gene: TRBV19; D gene: TRBD2; J gene: TRBJ2-5; clone size: NA; CDR3 DNA: TGTGCCAGTAGTATAGCCAGGACTAGCGGCCCACAAGAGACCCAGTACTTC; CDR3 protein: CASSIARTSGPQETQYF
V gene: TRBV12-3/TRBV12-4; D gene: TRBD1; J gene: TRBJ2-3; clone size: NA; CDR3 DNA: TGTGCCAGCAGTATACTCATACAGGGGGCGTCGTTTTTT; CDR3 protein: CASSILIQGASFF
V gene: TRBV3-1/TRBV3-2; D gene: NA; J gene: TRBJ2-2; clone size: once; CDR3 DNA: TGTGCCAGCAGCCAAGACGAGGCGTGGACCGGGGAGCTGTTTTTT; CDR3 protein: CASSQDEAWTGELFF
V gene: TRBV5-1; D gene: TRBD1; J gene: TRBJ1-6; clone size: NA; CDR3 DNA: TGCGCCAGCAGCTTGGGCCAGGGGGCTAATTCACCCCTCCACTTT; CDR3 protein: CASSLGQGANSPLHF
V gene: TRBV2; D gene: NA; J gene: TRBJ2-7; clone size: NA; CDR3 DNA: TGTGCCAGCAGGGACAGCTCCTACGAGCAGTACTTC; CDR3 protein: CASRDSSYEQYF
V gene: TRBV19; D gene: NA; J gene: TRBJ2-7; clone size: NA; CDR3 DNA: TGTGCCAGCGCAGGGTTCAGCTACGAGCAGTACTTC; CDR3 protein: CASAGFSYEQYF
V gene: TRBV5-4; D gene: NA; J gene: TRBJ1-2; clone size: NA; CDR3 DNA: TGTGCCAGCAGCTCTAATGTGAACGACAGGAACTATGGCTACACCTTC; CDR3 protein: CASSSNVNDRNYGYTF
V gene: TRBV29-1; D gene: NA; J gene: TRBJ1-1; clone size: NA; CDR3 DNA: TGCAGCACAACCGGGACACGGAACACTGAAGCTTTCTTT; CDR3 protein: CSTTGTRNTEAFF
V gene: TRBV29-1; D gene: NA; J gene: TRBJ1-2; clone size: NA; CDR3 DNA: TGCAGCGTTGTGAAGGGCGGGGGCTACACCTTC; CDR3 protein: CSVVKGGGYTF
V gene: TRBV6-1; D gene: NA; J gene: TRBJ2-6; clone size: NA; CDR3 DNA: TGTGCCAGCAGTGAACGCAGGGGCGCTTCTGGGGCCAACGTCCTGACTTTC; CDR3 protein: CASSERRGASGANVLTF
V gene: TRBV5-6; D gene: NA; J gene: TRBJ2-7; clone size: once; CDR3 DNA: TGTGCCAGCAGACGGGACACCTACGAGCAGTACTTC; CDR3 protein: CASRRDTYEQYF
V gene: TRBV30; D gene: NA; J gene: TRBJ2-3; clone size: NA; CDR3 DNA: TGTGCCTGGAGTGTGAGCGCCGATACGCAGTATTTT; CDR3 protein: CAWSVSADTQYF